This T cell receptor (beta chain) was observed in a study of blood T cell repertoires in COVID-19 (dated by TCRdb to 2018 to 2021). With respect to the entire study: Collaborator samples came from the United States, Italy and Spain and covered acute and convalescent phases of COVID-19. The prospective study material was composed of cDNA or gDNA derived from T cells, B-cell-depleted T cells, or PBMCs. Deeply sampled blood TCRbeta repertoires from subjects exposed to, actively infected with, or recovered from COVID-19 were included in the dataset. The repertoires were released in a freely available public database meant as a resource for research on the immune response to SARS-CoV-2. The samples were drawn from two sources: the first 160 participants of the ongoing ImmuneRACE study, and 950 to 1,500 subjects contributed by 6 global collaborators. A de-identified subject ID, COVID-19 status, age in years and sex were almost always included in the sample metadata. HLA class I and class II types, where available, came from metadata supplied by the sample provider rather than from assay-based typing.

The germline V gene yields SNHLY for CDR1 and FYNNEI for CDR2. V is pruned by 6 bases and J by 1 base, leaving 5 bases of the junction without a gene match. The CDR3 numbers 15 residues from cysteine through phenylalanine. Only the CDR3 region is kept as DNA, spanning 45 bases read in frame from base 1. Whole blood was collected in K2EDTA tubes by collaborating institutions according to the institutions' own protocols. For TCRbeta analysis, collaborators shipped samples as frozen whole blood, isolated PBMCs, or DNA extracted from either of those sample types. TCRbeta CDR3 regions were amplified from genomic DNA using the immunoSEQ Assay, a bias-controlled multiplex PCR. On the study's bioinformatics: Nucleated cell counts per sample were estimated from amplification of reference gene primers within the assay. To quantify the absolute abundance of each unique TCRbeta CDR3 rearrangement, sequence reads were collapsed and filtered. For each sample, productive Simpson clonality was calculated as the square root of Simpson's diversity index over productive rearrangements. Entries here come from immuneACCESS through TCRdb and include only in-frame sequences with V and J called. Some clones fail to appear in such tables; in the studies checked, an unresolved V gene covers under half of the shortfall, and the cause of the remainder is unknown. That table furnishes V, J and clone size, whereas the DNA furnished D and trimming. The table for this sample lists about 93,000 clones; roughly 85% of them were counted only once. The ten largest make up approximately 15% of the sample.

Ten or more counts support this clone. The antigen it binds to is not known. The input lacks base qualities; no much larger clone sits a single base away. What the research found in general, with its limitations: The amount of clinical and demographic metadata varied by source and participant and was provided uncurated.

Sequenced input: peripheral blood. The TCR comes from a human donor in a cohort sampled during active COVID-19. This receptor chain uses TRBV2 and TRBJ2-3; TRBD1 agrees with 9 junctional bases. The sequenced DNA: TGTGCCAGCAGAAGGACAGGGGTGGGCACAGATACGCAGTATTTT. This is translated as CASRRTGVGTDTQYF. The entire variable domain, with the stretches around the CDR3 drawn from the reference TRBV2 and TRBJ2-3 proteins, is EPEVTQTPSHQVTQMGQEVILRCVPISNHLYFYWYRQILGQKVEFLVSFYNNEISEKSEIFDDQFSVERPDGSNFTLKIRSTKLEDSAMYFCASRRTGVGTDTQYFGPGTRLTVL.